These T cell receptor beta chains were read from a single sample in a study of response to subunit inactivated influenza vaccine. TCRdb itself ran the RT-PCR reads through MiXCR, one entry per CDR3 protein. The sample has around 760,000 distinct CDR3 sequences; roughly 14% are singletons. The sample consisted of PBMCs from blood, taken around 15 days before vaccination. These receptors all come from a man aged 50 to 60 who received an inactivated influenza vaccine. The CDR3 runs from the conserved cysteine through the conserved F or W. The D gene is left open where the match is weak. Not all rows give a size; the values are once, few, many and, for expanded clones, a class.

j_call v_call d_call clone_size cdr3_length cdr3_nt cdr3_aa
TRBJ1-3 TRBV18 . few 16 TGTGCCAGCTCACCACGGGGAAGGGGCTCTGGAAACACCATATATTTT CASSPRGRGSGNTIYF
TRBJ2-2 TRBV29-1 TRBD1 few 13 TGCAGCGCGGGACAGGAGAACACCGGGGAGCTGTTTTTT CSAGQENTGELFF
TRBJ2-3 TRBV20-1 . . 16 TGCAGTGCTAGAGATCCGCTCCTACAGGGTCCAGATACGCAGTATTTT CSARDPLLQGPDTQYF
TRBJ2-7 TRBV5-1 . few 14 TGCGCCAGCAGCTTCCGGGACACGGGATACGAGCAGTACTTC CASSFRDTGYEQYF
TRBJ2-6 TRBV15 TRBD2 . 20 TGTGCCACCAGCAGAGATGTCCCCCTAGCGGAACCCTCTGGGGCCAACGTCCTGACTTTC CATSRDVPLAEPSGANVLTF
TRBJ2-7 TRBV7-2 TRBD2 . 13 TGTGCCAGCGCCCGGGAGGCCCCCTACGAGCAGTACTTC CASAREAPYEQYF
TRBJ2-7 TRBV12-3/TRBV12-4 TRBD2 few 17 TGTGCCAGCAGTTTTGGGCTAGCGGGAGGGCCGAGGTACGAGCAGTACTTC CASSFGLAGGPRYEQYF
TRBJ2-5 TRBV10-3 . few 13 TGTGCCATCAGCCGGGACTTCCAAGAGACCCAGTACTTC CAISRDFQETQYF
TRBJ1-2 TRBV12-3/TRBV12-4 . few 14 TGTGCCAGCAGTTTAGAGGGGGGTTGGAATGGCTACACCTTC CASSLEGGWNGYTF
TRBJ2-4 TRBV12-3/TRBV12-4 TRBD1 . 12 TGTGCCAGCAGTTCCGACAGGGCGATTCAGTACTTC CASSSDRAIQYF